Included here is one T cell receptor beta chain sequence, with context. This clonotype was recorded at least ten times. Its binding antigen is unknown. No base quality information exists; no much larger clone differs at one position. The library was generated by 5' RACE. TCRdb names NextSeq 500 as the instrument used. To correct for sequencing error and PCR bias, the TCR library protocol tagged individual cDNA molecules with unique molecular identifiers. Sequencing covered both TCR alpha and beta chains, and within each sample the abundances of alpha and beta sequences were tightly co-correlated. Turning to the authors' computational methods: Decombinator V4 was used to annotate the V gene, J gene and CDR3 of the TCR sequences. TCRs were defined as expanded if a significant change between any two time points was detected under a Poisson model with p below 0.0001. TCR abundances were normalised to the total number of TCRs sequenced per sample and expressed as counts per million. TRAV1-2 paired with TRAJ12, TRAJ20 or TRAJ33 defined MAIT TCRs, while TRAV10 paired with TRAJ18 defined iNKT TCRs. VDJdb, accessed 1 November 2021, was searched for CMV, EBV and SARS-CoV-2 annotated TCRs, with TCRs annotated for multiple antigens excluded. Using fastp trimming at Q25 and MiXCR clonotype assembly, TCRdb reanalyzed the public sequencing data and kept in-frame beta chains. Rows are unified per CDR3 protein, each entry keeping the most common DNA and genes. TCRdb, not the authors, supplied the V and J calls. The table for this sample lists roughly 28,000 distinct CDR3 sequences; roughly 5.4% of them were counted only once. The ten largest clones represent 2% to 3% of the sample.

CDR1 and CDR2, per the germline V gene, are MDHEN and SYDVKM. The CDR3 starts with the cysteine, ends with the phenylalanine, and has 14 residues. Only the CDR3 DNA is retained, 42 bases long and in frame from the first base. At the junction V is shortened by 5 bases and J by 0 bases, with 8 bases in between. Set within a cohort of healthcare workers in London, UK, this nested case-control study involved weekly PCR testing of nasopharyngeal swabs along with blood sampling. Healthcare workers were recruited between 23 and 31 March 2020, during the week of the UK lockdown, and were followed weekly for up to about 15 weeks. The record originates from a study of early T cells in non-severe SARS-CoV-2 infection (dated by TCRdb to about 2021). Some background on the complete study: Because TCR sequencing relied on bulk RNA taken from unsorted whole blood, pairing of alpha and beta chains was not possible. Study-wide conclusions, independent of this receptor: VDJdb matching was skewed toward anti-spike CD8 responses and likely underestimated virus-specific expansions, missing private and CD4 specificities.

The sequence derives from an adult who was a healthcare worker with PCR-confirmed SARS-CoV-2 infection or an uninfected control (not recorded which). The chain is assembled from TRBV28 and TRBJ2-4, with the D gene not confidently named. The sequenced sample was whole blood. The CDR3 loop reads CASSTDLAKNIQYF. The sequence in DNA is TGTGCCAGCAGTACCGATTTAGCCAAAAACATTCAGTACTTC.